This T cell receptor (beta chain) emerged from a study of T cells in Graves' hyperthyroidism and ophthalmopathy. This clonotype appeared many times. V was pared by 5 bases and J by 0 bases, with 7 bases between. Germline CDR1 is SGHTA and CDR2 is FQGNSA. The CDR3 has 13 amino acids. The investigators amplified TCR beta CDR3 regions from RNA transcripts. The primer set for the first-round RT-PCR of the TCR CDR3 was HTBI. TCRdb processed the multiplex PCR reads anew with MiXCR; each CDR3 protein has one entry. The sample contains about 520,000 distinct CDR3 sequences, roughly 25% of which appear only once.

Sample: blood. The sequence derives from a woman in her twenties or thirties with Graves' ophthalmopathy. The V gene is TRBV7-2, the J gene TRBJ1-1, with unresolved D. The CDR3 nucleotides are TGTGCCAGCAGCCTATCGATGAACACTGAAGCTTTCTTT. Amino acids: CASSLSMNTEAFF.